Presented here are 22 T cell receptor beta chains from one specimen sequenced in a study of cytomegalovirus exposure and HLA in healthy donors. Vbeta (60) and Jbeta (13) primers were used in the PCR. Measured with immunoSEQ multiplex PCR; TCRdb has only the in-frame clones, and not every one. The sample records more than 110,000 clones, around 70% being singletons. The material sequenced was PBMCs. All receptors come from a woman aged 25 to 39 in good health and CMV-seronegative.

DNA of the CDR3: TGTGCCAGCAGCTTAGTGGGGGGACAGCTACAGCATTTT. As protein: CASSLVGGQLQHF. The chain recombines TRBV7-9 with TRBJ1-5; 7 bases are shared with TRBD1. This CDR3 contains 13 residues. Germline V lookup: CDR1 SEHNR, CDR2 FQNEAQ (reference sequence). J was trimmed by 13 bases and V by 1 base; bases with no gene match: 7.

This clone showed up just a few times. CDR3 sequence (DNA): TGTGCCAGCACTTTGACAGGGACCTACAATGAGCAGTTCTTC. Protein sequence: CASTLTGTYNEQFF. The chain couples TRBV7-3 to TRBJ2-1, with TRBD1 matching 7 bases. Unmatched junction bases numbered 5, after V lost 7 bases and J lost 2 bases. Germline V gives CDR1 SGHTA, CDR2 FQGTGA. The CDR3 consists of 14 residues.

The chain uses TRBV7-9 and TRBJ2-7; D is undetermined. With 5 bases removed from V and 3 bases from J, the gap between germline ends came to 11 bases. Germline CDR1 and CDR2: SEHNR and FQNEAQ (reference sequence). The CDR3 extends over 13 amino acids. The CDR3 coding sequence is TGTGCCAGCAGCCACGACAACGACTACGAGCAGTACGTC. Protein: CASSHDNDYEQYV.

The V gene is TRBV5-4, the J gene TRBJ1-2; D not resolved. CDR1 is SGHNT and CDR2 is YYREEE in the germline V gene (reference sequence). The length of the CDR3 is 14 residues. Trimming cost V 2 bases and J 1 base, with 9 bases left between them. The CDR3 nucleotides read TGTGCCAGCAGCTTTAGTTTAGTTAACTATGGCTACACCTTC. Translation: CASSFSLVNYGYTF.

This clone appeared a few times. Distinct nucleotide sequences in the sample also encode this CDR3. The DNA of the CDR3 is TGCGCCAGCAGCTTGGGGACTAGCGGGGAGGAGACCCAGTACTTC. This translates into CASSLGTSGEETQYF. The chain is built from TRBV5-1 and TRBJ2-5; TRBD2 aligns across 12 bases. Germline loops: CDR1 SGHRS, CDR2 YFSETQ. J was trimmed by 5 bases and V by 0 bases; bases with no gene match: 2. The CDR3 extends over 15 amino acids.

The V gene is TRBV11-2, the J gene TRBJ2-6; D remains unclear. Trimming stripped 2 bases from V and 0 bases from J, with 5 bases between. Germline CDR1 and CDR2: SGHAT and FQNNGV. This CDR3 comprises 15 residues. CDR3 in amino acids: CASSLQVSGANVLTF. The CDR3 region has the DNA TGTGCCAGCAGCTTACAGGTCTCTGGGGCCAACGTCCTGACTTTC.

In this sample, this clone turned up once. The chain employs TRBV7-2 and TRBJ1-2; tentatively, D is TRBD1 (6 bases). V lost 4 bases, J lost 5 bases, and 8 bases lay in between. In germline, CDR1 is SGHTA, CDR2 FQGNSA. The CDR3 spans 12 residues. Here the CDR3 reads CASSSTGYGYTF. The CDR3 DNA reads TGTGCCAGCAGCTCCACAGGGTATGGCTACACCTTC.

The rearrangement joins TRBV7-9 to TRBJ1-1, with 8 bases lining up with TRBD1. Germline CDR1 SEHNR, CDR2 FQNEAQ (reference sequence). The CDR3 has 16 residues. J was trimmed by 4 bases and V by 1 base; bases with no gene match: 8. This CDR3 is CASSLGLGQGITEAFF. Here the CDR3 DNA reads TGTGCCAGCAGCTTAGGATTAGGACAGGGCATCACTGAAGCTTTCTTT.

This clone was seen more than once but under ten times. CDR3 bases: TGTGCCAGCAGTTTATCGGCAGGGGATGAGCAGTACTTC. It codes for CASSLSAGDEQYF. The rearrangement joins TRBV28 to TRBJ2-7, with TRBD1 as a possible D gene (6 bases). Trimming removed 1 base at V and 7 bases at J, with 11 bases between. Looked up from germline, CDR1 is MDHEN and CDR2 is SYDVKM. CDR3 length: 13 residues.

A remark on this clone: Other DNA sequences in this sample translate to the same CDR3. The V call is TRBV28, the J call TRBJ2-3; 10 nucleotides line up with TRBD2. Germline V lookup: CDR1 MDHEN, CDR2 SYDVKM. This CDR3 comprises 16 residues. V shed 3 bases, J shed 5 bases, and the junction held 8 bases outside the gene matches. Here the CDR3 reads CASSFGAGGHEDTQYF. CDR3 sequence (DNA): TGTGCCAGCAGTTTCGGAGCGGGGGGGCATGAAGATACGCAGTATTTT.

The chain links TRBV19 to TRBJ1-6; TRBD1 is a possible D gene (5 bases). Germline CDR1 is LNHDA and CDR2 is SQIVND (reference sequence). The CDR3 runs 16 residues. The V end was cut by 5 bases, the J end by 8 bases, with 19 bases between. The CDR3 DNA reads TGTGCCAGTAGTCCACAGAGGGGACTTATGGATTCACCCCTCCACTTT. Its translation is CASSPQRGLMDSPLHF.

The CDR3 sequence: CASRVDITTNEKLFF. The CDR3 nucleotides are TGTGCCAGCAGGGTAGATATCACAACTAATGAAAAACTGTTTTTT. The chain carries TRBV7-2 and TRBJ1-4; D not certain. Trimming took 6 bases from V and 0 from J, leaving 11 bases between them. There are 15 residues in the CDR3. From germline, CDR1 is SGHTA and CDR2 FQGNSA.

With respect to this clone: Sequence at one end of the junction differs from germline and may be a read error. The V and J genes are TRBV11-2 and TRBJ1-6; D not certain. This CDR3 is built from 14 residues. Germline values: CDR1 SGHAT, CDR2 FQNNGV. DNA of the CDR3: TGTGCCAGCAGTCAAGGACGGGATAATTCACTCCTCCACTTT. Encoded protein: CASSQGRDNSLLHF.

The DNA for the CDR3 is TGTGCCAGCAGCCCCTCGGGGGTGCGCACAGATACGCAGTATTTT. Its translation is CASSPSGVRTDTQYF. The J gene is TRBJ2-3, the V gene TRBV5-4; TRBD2 might be the D (6 bases). CDR1 and CDR2 from the germline V gene are SGHNT and YYREEE (reference sequence). V was cut by 4 bases and J by 1 base, with 13 bases left in between. The CDR3 loop spans 15 amino acids.

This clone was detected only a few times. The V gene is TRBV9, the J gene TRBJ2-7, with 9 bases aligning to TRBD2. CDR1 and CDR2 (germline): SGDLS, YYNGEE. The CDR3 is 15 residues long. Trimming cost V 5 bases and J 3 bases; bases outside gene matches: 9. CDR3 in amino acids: CASSSSGDKIYEQYF. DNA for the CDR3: TGTGCCAGCAGTTCTAGCGGGGACAAAATCTACGAGCAGTACTTC. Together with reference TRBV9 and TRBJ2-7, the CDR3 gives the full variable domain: DSGVTQTPKHLITATGQRVTLRCSPRSGDLSVYWYQQSLDQGLQFLIQYYNGEERAKGNILERFSAQQFPDLHSELNLSSLELGDSALYFCASSSSGDKIYEQYFGPGTRLTVT.

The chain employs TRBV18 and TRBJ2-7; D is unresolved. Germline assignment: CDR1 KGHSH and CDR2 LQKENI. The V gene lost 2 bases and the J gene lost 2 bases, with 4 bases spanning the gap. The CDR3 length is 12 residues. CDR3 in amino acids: CASSPDTYEQYV. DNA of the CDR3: TGTGCCAGCTCACCAGACACCTACGAGCAGTACGTC.

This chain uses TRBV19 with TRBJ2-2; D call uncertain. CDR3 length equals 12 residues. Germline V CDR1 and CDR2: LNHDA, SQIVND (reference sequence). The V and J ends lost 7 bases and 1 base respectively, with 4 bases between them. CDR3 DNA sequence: TGTGCCAGTACGCGGAACACCGGGGAGCTGTTTTTT. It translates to CASTRNTGELFF.

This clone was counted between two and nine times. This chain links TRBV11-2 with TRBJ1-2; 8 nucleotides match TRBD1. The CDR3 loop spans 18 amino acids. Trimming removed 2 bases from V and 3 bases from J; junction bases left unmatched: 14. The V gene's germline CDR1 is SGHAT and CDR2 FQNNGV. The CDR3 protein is CASSLSRISGGEYYGYTF. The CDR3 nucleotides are TGTGCCAGCAGCTTAAGTCGGATTTCAGGGGGCGAATACTATGGCTACACCTTC.

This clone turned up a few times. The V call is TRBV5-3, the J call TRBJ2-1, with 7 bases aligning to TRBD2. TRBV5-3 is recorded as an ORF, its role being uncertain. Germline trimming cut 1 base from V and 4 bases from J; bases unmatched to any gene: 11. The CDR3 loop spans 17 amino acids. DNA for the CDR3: TGTGCCAGAAGCTTGTCTCCGTTCGGGAGGAAATACAATGAGCAGTTCTTC. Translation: CARSLSPFGRKYNEQFF.

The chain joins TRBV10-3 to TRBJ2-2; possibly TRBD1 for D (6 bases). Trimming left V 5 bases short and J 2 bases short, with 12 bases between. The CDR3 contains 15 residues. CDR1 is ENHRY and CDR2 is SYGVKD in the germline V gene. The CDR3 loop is CAISIQGTNTGELFF. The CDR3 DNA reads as TGTGCCATCAGTATACAGGGAACCAACACCGGGGAGCTGTTTTTT.

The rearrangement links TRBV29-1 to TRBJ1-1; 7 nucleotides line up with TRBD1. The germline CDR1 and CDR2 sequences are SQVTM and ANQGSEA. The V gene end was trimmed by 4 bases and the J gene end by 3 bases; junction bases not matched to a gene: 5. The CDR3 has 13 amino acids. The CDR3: CSVVRDSYTEAFF. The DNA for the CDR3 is TGCAGCGTTGTTCGGGACAGCTACACTGAAGCTTTCTTT.

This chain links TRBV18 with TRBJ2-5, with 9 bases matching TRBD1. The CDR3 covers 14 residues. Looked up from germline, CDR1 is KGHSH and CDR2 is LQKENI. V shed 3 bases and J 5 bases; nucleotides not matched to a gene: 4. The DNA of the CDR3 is TGTGCCAGCTCACCTTCGGACAGGGGCGAGACCCAGTACTTC. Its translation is CASSPSDRGETQYF.